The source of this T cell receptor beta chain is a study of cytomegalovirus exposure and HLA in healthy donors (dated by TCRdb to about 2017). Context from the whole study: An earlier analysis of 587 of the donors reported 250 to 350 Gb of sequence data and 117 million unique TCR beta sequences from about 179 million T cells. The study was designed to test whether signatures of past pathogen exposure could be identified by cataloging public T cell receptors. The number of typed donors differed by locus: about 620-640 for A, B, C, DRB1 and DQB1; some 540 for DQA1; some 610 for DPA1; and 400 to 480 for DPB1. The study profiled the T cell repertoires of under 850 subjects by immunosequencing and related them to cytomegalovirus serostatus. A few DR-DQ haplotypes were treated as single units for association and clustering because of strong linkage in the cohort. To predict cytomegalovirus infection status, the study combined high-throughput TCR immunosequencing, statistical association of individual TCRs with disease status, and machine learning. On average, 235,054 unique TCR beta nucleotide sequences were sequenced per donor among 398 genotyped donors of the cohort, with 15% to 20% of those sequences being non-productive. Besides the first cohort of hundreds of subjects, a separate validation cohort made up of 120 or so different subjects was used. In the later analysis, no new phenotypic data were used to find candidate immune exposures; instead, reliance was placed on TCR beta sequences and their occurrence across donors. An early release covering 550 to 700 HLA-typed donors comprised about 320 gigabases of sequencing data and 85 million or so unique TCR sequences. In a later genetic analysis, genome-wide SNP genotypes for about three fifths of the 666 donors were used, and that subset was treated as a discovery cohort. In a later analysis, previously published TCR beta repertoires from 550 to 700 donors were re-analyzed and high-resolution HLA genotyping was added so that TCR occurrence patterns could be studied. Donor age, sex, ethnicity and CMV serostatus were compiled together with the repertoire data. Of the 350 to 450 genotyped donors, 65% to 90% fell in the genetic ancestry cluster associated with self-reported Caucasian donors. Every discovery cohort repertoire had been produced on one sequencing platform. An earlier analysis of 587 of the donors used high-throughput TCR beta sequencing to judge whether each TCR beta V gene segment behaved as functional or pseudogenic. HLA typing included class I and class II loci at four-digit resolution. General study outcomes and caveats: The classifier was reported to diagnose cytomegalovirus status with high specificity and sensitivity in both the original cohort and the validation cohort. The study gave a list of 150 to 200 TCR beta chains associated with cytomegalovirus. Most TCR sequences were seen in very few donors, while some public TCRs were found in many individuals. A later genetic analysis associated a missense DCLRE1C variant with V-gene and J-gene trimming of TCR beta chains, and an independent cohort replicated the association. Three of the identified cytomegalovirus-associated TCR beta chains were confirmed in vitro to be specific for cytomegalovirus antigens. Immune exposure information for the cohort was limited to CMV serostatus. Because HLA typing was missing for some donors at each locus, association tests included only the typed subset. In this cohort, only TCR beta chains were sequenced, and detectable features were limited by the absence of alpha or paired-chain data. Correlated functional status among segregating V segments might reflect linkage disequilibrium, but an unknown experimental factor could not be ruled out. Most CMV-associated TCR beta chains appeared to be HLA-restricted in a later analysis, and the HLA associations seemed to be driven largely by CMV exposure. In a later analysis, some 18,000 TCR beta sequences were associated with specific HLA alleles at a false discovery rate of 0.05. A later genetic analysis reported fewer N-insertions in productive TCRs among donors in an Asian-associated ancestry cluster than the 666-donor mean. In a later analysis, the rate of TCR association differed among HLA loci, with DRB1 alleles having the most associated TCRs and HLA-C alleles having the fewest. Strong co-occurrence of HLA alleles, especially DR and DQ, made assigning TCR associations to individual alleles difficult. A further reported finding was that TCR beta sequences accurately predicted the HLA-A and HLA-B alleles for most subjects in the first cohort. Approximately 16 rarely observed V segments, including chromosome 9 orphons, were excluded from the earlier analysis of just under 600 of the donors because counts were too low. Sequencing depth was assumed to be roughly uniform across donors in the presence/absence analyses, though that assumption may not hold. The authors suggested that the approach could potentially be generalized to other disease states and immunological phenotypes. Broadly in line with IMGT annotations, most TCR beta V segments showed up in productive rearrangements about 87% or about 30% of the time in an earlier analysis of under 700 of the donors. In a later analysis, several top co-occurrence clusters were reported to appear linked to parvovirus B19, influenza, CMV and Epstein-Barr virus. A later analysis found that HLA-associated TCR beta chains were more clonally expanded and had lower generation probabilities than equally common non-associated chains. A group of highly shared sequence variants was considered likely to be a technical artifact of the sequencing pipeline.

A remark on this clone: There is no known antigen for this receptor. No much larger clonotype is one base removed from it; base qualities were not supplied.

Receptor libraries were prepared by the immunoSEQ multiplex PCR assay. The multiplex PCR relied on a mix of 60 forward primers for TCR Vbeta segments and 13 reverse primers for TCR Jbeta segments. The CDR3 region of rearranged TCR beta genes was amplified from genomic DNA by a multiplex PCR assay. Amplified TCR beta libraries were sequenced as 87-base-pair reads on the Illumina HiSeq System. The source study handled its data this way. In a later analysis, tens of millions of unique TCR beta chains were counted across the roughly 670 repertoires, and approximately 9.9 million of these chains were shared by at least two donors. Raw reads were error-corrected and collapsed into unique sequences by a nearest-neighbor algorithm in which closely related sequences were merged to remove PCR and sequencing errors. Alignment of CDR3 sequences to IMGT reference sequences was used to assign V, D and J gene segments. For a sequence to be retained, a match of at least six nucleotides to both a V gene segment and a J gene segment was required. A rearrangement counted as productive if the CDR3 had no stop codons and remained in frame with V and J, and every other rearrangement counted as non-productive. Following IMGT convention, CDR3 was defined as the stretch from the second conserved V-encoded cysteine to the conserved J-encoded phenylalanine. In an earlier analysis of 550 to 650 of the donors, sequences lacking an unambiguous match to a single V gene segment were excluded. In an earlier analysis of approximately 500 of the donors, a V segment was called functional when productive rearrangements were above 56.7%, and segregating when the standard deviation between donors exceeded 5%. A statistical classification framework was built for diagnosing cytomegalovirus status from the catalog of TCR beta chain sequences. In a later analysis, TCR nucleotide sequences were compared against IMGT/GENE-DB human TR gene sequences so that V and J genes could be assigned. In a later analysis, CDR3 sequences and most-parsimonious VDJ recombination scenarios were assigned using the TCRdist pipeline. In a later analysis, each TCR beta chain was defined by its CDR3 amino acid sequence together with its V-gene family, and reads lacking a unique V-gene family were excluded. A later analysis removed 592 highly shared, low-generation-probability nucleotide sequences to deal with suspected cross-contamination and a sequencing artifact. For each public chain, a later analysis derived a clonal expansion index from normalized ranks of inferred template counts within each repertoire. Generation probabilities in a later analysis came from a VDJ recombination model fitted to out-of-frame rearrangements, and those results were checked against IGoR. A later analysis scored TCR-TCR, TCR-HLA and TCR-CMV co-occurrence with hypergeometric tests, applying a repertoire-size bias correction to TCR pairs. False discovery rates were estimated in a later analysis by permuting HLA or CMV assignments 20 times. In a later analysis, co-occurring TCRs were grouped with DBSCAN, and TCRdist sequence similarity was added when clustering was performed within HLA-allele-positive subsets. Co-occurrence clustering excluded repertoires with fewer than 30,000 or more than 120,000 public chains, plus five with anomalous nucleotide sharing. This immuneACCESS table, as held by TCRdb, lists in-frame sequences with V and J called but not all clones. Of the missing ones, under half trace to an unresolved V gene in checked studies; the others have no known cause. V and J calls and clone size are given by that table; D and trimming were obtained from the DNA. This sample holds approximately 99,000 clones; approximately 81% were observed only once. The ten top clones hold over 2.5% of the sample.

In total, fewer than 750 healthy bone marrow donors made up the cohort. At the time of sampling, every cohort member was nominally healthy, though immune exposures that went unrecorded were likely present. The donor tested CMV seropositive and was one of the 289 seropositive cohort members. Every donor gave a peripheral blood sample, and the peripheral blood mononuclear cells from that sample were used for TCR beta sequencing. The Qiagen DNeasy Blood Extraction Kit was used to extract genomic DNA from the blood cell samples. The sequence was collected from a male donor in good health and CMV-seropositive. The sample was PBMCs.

The DNA sequence reads TGTGCCAGCAGCCGCCGGACAGCCGCAACTAATGAAAAACTGTTTTTT. It specifies CASSRRTAATNEKLFF. This sequence uses TRBV7-8 and TRBJ1-4; a weak D assignment points to TRBD1 (6 bases agree). Trimming takes 5 bases from V and 0 bases from J, and the germline ends sit 13 bases apart. Counted from cysteine to phenylalanine, this CDR3 has 16 amino acids. The DNA shown is the 48-base CDR3, in frame from base 1. The germline V gene specifies SGHVS as CDR1 and FQNEAQ as CDR2. Supplemented by the reference TRBV7-8 and TRBJ1-4 proteins around the CDR3, the complete variable domain is GAGVSQSPRYKVAKRGQDVALRCDPISGHVSLFWYQQALGQGPEFLTYFQNEAQLDKSGLPSDRFFAERPEGSVSTLKIQRTQQEDSAVYLCASSRRTAATNEKLFFGSGTQLSVL.